This entry features one T cell receptor beta chain sequence. These data come from a study of blood T cell repertoires in COVID-19. Study overall: COVID-19 samples from acute and convalescent phases originated in the United States, Italy and Spain. T cells, B-cell-depleted T cells, or PBMCs supplied cDNA or gDNA.

Per the original methods: Counts of nucleated cells, estimated from reference gene primer amplification, were obtained. TCRdb's table, derived via immunoSEQ multiplex PCR, lists solely in-frame clones and lacks some. Clone size and V and J calls were adopted from that table, with D and trimming inferred from the DNA. Here the sample spans hundreds of thousands of clones, 80% to 90% being singletons. Germline V gene sequence: CDR1 WNHNN, CDR2 SYGVQD (reference sequence). V lost 0 bases and J 5 bases, leaving 13 bases between the germline ends. This CDR3 has 15 residues. The chain is built from TRBV10-1 and TRBJ1-2; D gene uncertain. The TCR comes from a middle-aged woman with active or convalescent COVID-19. The sequenced sample consisted of peripheral blood. The CDR3 here is CASSESMHIPYGYTF. Here the CDR3 DNA reads TGCGCCAGCAGTGAGTCTATGCACATCCCTTATGGCTACACCTTC.